The entry that follows covers one TCR beta chain sequence. The record originates from a study of OX40 agonist ivuxolimab in advanced cancers. Study overall: Across the patients, intravenous ivuxolimab was delivered every 2 weeks at 0.01 to 10 mg/kg.

The length of the CDR3 is 13 residues. CDR1 and CDR2 (germline): LNHDA, SQIVND (reference sequence). The germline V and J ends were trimmed by 9 bases and 0 bases, with 12 bases remaining between them. Clones were sequenced by immunoSEQ multiplex PCR, and TCRdb holds only the in-frame ones, with some missing. The sample has tens of thousands of clones, roughly 89% seen once. J is TRBJ2-7 and V is TRBV19; tentative D call: TRBD2 (5 bases). The receptor was isolated from an adult with an advanced solid tumor such as melanoma, head and neck, liver or kidney cancer. The sequencing used CD4+ or CD8+ T cells sorted from blood, collected in a trial of the OX40 agonist ivuxolimab. The CDR3 sequence: CASRGRGSYEQYF. The CDR3 nucleotides read TGTGCCAGCCGAGGGAGAGGCTCCTACGAGCAGTACTTC.